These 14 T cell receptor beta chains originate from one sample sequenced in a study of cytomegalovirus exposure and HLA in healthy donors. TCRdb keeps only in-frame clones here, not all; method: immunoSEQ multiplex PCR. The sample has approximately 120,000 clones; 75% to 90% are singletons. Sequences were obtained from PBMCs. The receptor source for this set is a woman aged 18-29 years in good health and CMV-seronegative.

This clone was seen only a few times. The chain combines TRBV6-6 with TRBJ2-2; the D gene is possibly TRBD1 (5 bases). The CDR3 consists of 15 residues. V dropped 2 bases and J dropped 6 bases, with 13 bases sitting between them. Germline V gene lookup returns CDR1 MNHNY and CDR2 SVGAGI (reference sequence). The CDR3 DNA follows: TGTGCCAGCAGTTACACCGACAGCCCAGCCGGGGAGCTGTTTTTT. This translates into CASSYTDSPAGELFF.

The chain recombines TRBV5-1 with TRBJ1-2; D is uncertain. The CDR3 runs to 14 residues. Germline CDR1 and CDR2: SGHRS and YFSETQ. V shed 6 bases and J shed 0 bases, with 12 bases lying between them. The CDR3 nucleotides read TGCGCCAGCAACATTAACCCCTCTAACTATGGCTACACCTTC. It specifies CASNINPSNYGYTF.

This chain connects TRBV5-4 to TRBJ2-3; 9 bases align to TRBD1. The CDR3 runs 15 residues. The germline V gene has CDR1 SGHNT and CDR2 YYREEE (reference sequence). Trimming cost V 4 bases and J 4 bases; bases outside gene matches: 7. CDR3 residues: CASSGTGLGADTQYF. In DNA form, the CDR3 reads TGTGCCAGCAGCGGGACAGGGCTTGGTGCAGATACGCAGTATTTT.

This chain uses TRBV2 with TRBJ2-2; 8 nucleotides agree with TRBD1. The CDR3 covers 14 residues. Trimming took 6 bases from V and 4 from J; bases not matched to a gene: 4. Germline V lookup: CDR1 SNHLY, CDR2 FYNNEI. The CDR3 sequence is CASRGDRITGELFF. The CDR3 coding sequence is TGTGCCAGCAGAGGGGACAGGATCACCGGGGAGCTGTTTTTT.

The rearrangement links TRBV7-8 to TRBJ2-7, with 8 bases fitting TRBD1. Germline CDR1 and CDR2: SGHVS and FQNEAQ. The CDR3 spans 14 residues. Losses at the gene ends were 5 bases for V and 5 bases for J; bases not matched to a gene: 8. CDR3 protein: CASSQRQGRHEQYF. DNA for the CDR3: TGTGCCAGCAGCCAGAGACAGGGGCGGCACGAGCAGTACTTC.

The CDR3 region is CASMRLAGADTQYF. In nucleotides, the CDR3 is TGTGCCAGCATGCGGCTAGCGGGTGCAGATACGCAGTATTTT. This chain connects TRBV5-4 to TRBJ2-3; 8 nucleotides align to TRBD2. This CDR3 contains 14 residues. Per germline, CDR1 SGHNT and CDR2 YYREEE (reference sequence). V trimming: 6 bases; J trimming: 4 bases; junction bases outside the gene matches: 7.

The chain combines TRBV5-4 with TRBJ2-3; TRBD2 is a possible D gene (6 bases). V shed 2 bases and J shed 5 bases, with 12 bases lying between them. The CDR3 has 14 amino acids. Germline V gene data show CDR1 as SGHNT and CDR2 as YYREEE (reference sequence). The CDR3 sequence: CASSFGGRGDTQYF. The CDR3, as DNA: TGTGCCAGCAGCTTTGGAGGGAGAGGAGATACGCAGTATTTT. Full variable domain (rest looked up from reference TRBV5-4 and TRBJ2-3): ETGVTQSPTHLIKTRGQQVTLRCSSQSGHNTVSWYQQALGQGPQFIFQYYREEENGRGNFPPRFSGLQFPNYSSELNVNALELDDSALYLCASSFGGRGDTQYFGPGTRLTVL.

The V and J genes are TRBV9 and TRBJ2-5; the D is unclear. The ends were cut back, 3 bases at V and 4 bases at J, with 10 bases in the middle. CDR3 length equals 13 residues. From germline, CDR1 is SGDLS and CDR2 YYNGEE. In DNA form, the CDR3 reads TGTGCCAGCAGCGCTGAATGGAGAGAGACCCAGTACTTC. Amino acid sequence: CASSAEWRETQYF.

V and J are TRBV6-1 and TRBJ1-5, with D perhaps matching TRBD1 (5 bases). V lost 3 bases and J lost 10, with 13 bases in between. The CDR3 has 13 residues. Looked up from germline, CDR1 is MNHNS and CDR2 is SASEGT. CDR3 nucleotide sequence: TGTGCCAGCAGTGAGGAGGGGCTCCCCCCCCAGCATTTT. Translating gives CASSEEGLPPQHF.

CDR3 loop: CASSEGLRSYEQYF. CDR3 DNA sequence: TGCGCCAGCAGTGAGGGGCTGCGCTCCTACGAGCAGTACTTC. This sequence joins TRBV10-1 and TRBJ2-7, with unresolved D. V lost 2 bases to trimming and J lost 0 bases, with 8 bases between them. This CDR3 comprises 14 residues. From germline, CDR1 is WNHNN and CDR2 SYGVQD (reference sequence).

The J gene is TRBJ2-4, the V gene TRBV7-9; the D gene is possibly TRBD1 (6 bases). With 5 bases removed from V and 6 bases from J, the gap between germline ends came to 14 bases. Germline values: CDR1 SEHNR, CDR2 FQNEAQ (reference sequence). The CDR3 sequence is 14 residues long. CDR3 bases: TGTGCCAGCAGCCCAGAGGGGACAAGAAACATTCAGTACTTC. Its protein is CASSPEGTRNIQYF.

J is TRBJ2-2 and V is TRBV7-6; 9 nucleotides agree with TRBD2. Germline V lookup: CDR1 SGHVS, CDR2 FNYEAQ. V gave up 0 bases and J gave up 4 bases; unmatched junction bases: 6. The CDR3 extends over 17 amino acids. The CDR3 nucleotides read TGTGCCAGCAGCTTAGCAGGGACTAGCTGGGGCACCGGGGAGCTGTTTTTT. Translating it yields CASSLAGTSWGTGELFF.

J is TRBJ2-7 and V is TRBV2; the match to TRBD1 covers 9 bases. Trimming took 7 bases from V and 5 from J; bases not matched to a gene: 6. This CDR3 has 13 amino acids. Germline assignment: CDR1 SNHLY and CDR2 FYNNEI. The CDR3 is CASTEGTGNEQYF. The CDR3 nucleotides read TGTGCCAGCACCGAAGGGACAGGGAACGAGCAGTACTTC.

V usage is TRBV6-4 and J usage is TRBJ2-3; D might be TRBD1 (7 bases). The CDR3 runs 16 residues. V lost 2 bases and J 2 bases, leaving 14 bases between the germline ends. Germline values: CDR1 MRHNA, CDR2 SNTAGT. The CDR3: CASSDSQGGSTDTQYF. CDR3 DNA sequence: TGTGCCAGCAGTGACAGCCAGGGGGGATCCACAGATACGCAGTATTTT.